This TCR beta chain is from a study of Graves' ophthalmopathy and Graves' hyperthyroidism. Overall study results and limits: Ophthalmopathy was separated from stable hyperthyroidism by a 13-signature model with roughly 91% sensitivity and approximately 81% specificity.

At least ten counts were recorded for this clonotype. Its specificity is unknown. Excluded: other autoimmune disease, uncontrolled infection, pregnancy or lactation. Orbital computed tomography, thyroid ultrasound, TRAb, serum thyroxine and clinical symptoms formed the basis of diagnosis. RNA transcripts were the source from which TCR beta CDR3 regions were amplified. RT-PCR in the first round used HTBI primers; a second-round multiplex PCR followed. One entry per CDR3 protein, called by TCRdb with MiXCR from the multiplex PCR reads. The sample shows over 200,000 distinct CDR3 sequences, 25% to 30% of them seen only once. Specimen: peripheral blood. The clonotype comes from a middle-aged man with Graves' ophthalmopathy.

This CDR3 reads CASSPGGGNTEAFF. The DNA of the CDR3 is TGTGCCAGCAGCCCAGGAGGTGGGAACACTGAAGCTTTCTTT. The rearrangement uses TRBV6-2 or TRBV6-3 and TRBJ1-1; no clear D gene. Germline V gives CDR1 MNHEY, CDR2 SVGEGT. V was pared by 6 bases and J by 1 base, with 12 bases between. The CDR3 runs to 14 residues.